A single sample is the source of the 31 T cell receptor beta chains below, sequenced in a study of OX40 agonist ivuxolimab in advanced cancers. Sequencing used immunoSEQ multiplex PCR; TCRdb keeps in-frame clones, though not all of them. The repertoire consists of roughly 67,000 clones, with roughly 90% occurring once and the leading ten covering less than 0.9%. This material consisted of CD4+ or CD8+ T cells sorted from blood, taken in a trial of the OX40 agonist ivuxolimab. These TCRs come from an adult with an advanced solid tumor such as melanoma, head and neck, liver or kidney cancer.

V usage is TRBV15 and J usage is TRBJ1-4, with 10 bases aligning to TRBD1. The CDR3 sequence is 16 residues long. With V trimmed by 2 bases and J by 7 bases, 7 bases remained unmatched. Germline assignment: CDR1 LNHNV and CDR2 YYDKDF (reference sequence). The CDR3 region has the DNA TGTGCCACCAGCAGACCCGGACAGGGGGTGGGTGAAAAACTGTTTTTT. It is translated as CATSRPGQGVGEKLFF.

The chain carries TRBV21-1 and TRBJ1-6. TRBV21-1 is classified as a pseudogene. The length of the CDR3 is 14 residues. CDR3 sequence: CASSTRSLGSPLHF. DNA for the CDR3: TGTGCCAGCAGCACCCGGTCCCTAGGATCACCCCTCCACTTT.

V is TRBV5-1 and J is TRBJ1-5; D perhaps matches TRBD1 (5 bases). Trimming pared 4 bases from V and 0 bases from J, leaving 17 bases between. The length of the CDR3 is 17 residues. Per germline, CDR1 SGHRS and CDR2 YFSETQ. CDR3 amino acids: CASSTIGTGDSNQPQHF. Written as DNA, the CDR3 is TGCGCCAGCAGCACTATAGGGACGGGGGATAGCAATCAGCCCCAGCATTTT.

The chain joins TRBV20-1 to TRBJ2-1, with D unresolved. Germline assignment: CDR1 DFQATT and CDR2 SNEGSKA (reference sequence). V lost 2 bases and J lost 10, with 6 bases in between. The length of the CDR3 is 10 residues. In nucleotides, the CDR3 is TGCAGTGCTAGATACCAAGAGCAGTTCTTC. It yields the protein CSARYQEQFF.

A word on this clone: Other DNA sequences in this specimen translate into the identical CDR3. This chain uses TRBV5-1 with TRBJ2-5; D is undetermined. Germline values: CDR1 SGHRS, CDR2 YFSETQ. CDR3 length: 11 amino acids. Trimming shortened V by 0 bases and J by 5 bases, and 2 bases separated the two germline ends. The CDR3 sequence is CASSLAETQYF. The CDR3 region has the DNA TGCGCCAGCAGCTTGGCCGAGACCCAGTACTTC.

This clone was counted once. This sequence joins TRBV7-3 and TRBJ2-1, with 8 bases lining up with TRBD2. Per the germline V gene, CDR1 is SGHTA and CDR2 is FQGTGA. The ends lost 1 base at V and 5 bases at J; junction bases unmatched: 7. CDR3 size: 16 residues. CDR3 residues: CASSLKGGRPDNEQFF. CDR3 DNA: TGTGCCAGCAGCTTAAAGGGCGGGAGGCCGGACAATGAGCAGTTCTTC. The complete variable domain, with remaining parts taken from reference TRBV7-3 and TRBJ2-1, reads GAGVSQTPSNKVTEKGKYVELRCDPISGHTALYWYRQSLGQGPEFLIYFQGTGAADDSGLPNDRFFAVRPEGSVSTLKIQRTERGDSAVYLCASSLKGGRPDNEQFFGPGTRLTVL.

This chain joins TRBV5-1 and TRBJ2-7; the match to TRBD1 covers 8 bases. Per the germline V gene, CDR1 is SGHRS and CDR2 is YFSETQ. Germline trimming cut 4 bases from V and 6 bases from J; bases unmatched to any gene: 9. The CDR3 is made up of 14 amino acids. CDR3 DNA: TGCGCCAGCAGCCGACAGGGGCCCCCCGGCGAGCAGTACTTC. Its translation is CASSRQGPPGEQYF.

This chain uses TRBV14 with TRBJ2-3; D perhaps matches TRBD2 (5 bases). CDR1 and CDR2 from the germline V gene are SGHDN and FVKESK. Trimming took 2 bases from V and 3 from J, leaving 15 bases between them. There are 16 residues in the CDR3. This CDR3 reads CASSQRPGFATDTQYF. The CDR3 nucleotides read TGTGCCAGCAGCCAACGGCCGGGGTTTGCGACAGATACGCAGTATTTT.

The chain carries TRBV27 and TRBJ1-1, with 7 bases that match TRBD1. Germline CDR1 and CDR2: MNHEY and SMNVEV (reference sequence). The CDR3 is 14 amino acids. Trimming removed 5 bases from V and 7 bases from J; junction bases left unmatched: 10. CDR3 in amino acids: CASSTKTGTNEAFF. CDR3 bases: TGTGCCAGCAGTACAAAGACAGGGACTAATGAAGCTTTCTTT.

The chain links TRBV5-8 to TRBJ2-1, with D possibly TRBD2 on 6 matching bases. CDR3 length: 13 residues. CDR1 SGHTS and CDR2 YDEGEE come from the germline V gene. Trimming took 3 bases from V and 7 from J, leaving 11 bases between them. Written as DNA, the CDR3 is TGTGCCAGCAGCTGGGAGGAGCGTAATGAGCAGTTCTTC. This translates into CASSWEERNEQFF. The entire variable domain, with the rest obtained from reference TRBV5-8 and TRBJ2-1, is as follows: EAGVTQSPTHLIKTRGQQATLRCSPISGHTSVYWYQQALGLGLQFLLWYDEGEERNRGNFPPRFSGRQFPNYSSELNVNALELEDSALYLCASSWEERNEQFFGPGTRLTVL.

V usage is TRBV28 and J usage is TRBJ1-3; possible D gene TRBD1, 5 bases. The CDR3 is 14 residues long. Trimming pared 6 bases from V and 0 bases from J, leaving 9 bases between. Per germline, CDR1 MDHEN and CDR2 SYDVKM. CDR3 DNA sequence: TGTGCCAGCAGCAGCAGGGACTCTGGAAACACCATATATTTT. It translates to CASSSRDSGNTIYF. Combining the CDR3 with reference TRBV28 and TRBJ1-3 gives the whole variable domain DVKVTQSSRYLVKRTGEKVFLECVQDMDHENMFWYRQDPGLGLRLIYFSYDVKMKEKGDIPEGYSVSREKKERFSLILESASTNQTSMYLCASSSRDSGNTIYFGEGSWLTVV.

The chain employs TRBV27 and TRBJ2-7, with TRBD2 matching over 8 bases. The CDR3 runs to 14 residues. Per the germline V gene, CDR1 is MNHEY and CDR2 is SMNVEV (reference sequence). The J segment lost 3 bases and the V segment lost 2 bases, leaving 3 bases of the junction unmatched. DNA of the CDR3: TGTGCCAGCAGTTTAGGGACTAGAAACTACGAGCAGTACTTC. Protein sequence: CASSLGTRNYEQYF.

The J gene is TRBJ2-2, the V gene TRBV7-2; the match to TRBD1 covers 12 bases. This CDR3 region has 16 residues. V lost 3 bases and J lost 5; bases outside the gene matches: 4. Germline loops: CDR1 SGHTA, CDR2 FQGNSA. This CDR3 is CASSLGTGGLTGELFF. DNA of the CDR3: TGTGCCAGCAGCTTGGGGACAGGGGGCTTAACCGGGGAGCTGTTTTTT.

The chain links TRBV7-2 to TRBJ2-5; 10 bases align to TRBD2. Germline V gene sequence: CDR1 SGHTA, CDR2 FQGNSA. The CDR3 consists of 17 residues. After removal of 5 bases from V and 5 bases from J, the junction contained 14 bases not matched to a gene. CDR3 sequence: CASSPVAGAGGLETQYF. The CDR3 coding sequence is TGTGCCAGCAGCCCGGTGGCGGGAGCGGGGGGGCTTGAGACCCAGTACTTC.

This chain connects TRBV29-1 to TRBJ2-3; weak D call: TRBD2 (6 bases). CDR1 is SQVTM, CDR2 ANQGSEA, per germline. Trimming cost V 3 bases and J 4 bases, with 14 bases left between them. This CDR3 spans 14 amino acids. CDR3 nucleotides: TGCAGCGTTGATAGCGGACTTGGGGCAGATACGCAGTATTTT. Encoded protein: CSVDSGLGADTQYF.

The J gene is TRBJ2-1, the V gene TRBV18, with 7 bases fitting TRBD1. Germline values: CDR1 KGHSH, CDR2 LQKENI. The ends lost 6 bases at V and 6 bases at J; junction bases unmatched: 14. The CDR3 spans 16 residues. In DNA form, the CDR3 reads TGTGCCAGCTCCCCGTCGGGGCCAGGGGGATCCAATGAGCAGTTCTTC. Its protein product is CASSPSGPGGSNEQFF.

This clone occurred a few times. The CDR3 coding sequence is TGCGCCAGCAGCCGGGATGGGACGGTCGATCAGCCCCAGCATTTT. This codes for CASSRDGTVDQPQHF. V usage is TRBV4-1 and J usage is TRBJ1-5; weak D call: TRBD1 (5 bases). The CDR3 runs 15 residues. V lost 4 bases, J lost 5 bases, and 15 bases lay in between. Germline V lookup: CDR1 MGHRA, CDR2 YSYEKL.

This chain joins TRBV5-6 and TRBJ2-5, with 8 nucleotides matching TRBD2. Trimming at V came to 0 bases and at J to 7 bases, leaving 14 bases not matched to a gene. This CDR3 is built from 17 residues. Germline CDR1 reads SGHDT; CDR2 reads YYEEEE. The CDR3 sequence is CASSLDFSGAVSGTQYF. CDR3 in DNA: TGTGCCAGCAGCTTGGATTTTAGCGGGGCGGTCTCAGGGACCCAGTACTTC.

This chain connects TRBV7-2 to TRBJ2-7, with TRBD2 identical over 13 bases. The CDR3 length is 15 residues. Germline CDR1 and CDR2: SGHTA and FQGNSA. Germline trimming cut 5 bases from V and 4 bases from J; bases unmatched to any gene: 5. This chain's CDR3 is CASSITSGGVYEQYF. The CDR3 DNA reads TGTGCCAGCAGCATCACTAGCGGGGGGGTTTACGAGCAGTACTTC.

The chain is built from TRBV25-1 and TRBJ1-1, with D unresolved. There are 14 residues in the CDR3. The germline V gene has CDR1 MGHDK and CDR2 SYGVNS. The V and J ends lost 5 bases and 2 bases respectively, with 12 bases between them. CDR3 sequence: CASSSFGLNTEAFF. The CDR3 nucleotides are TGTGCCAGCAGTAGCTTTGGTTTAAACACTGAAGCTTTCTTT.

The V gene is TRBV4-2, the J gene TRBJ1-5; D not resolved. Germline V CDR1 and CDR2: LGHNA, YNFKEQ. V was shortened by 0 bases and J by 3 bases, with 6 bases between the two germline ends. The length of the CDR3 is 14 residues. The CDR3 loop reads CASSQDRLNQPQHF. The CDR3 DNA reads TGTGCCAGCAGCCAAGACAGACTCAATCAGCCCCAGCATTTT.

The chain joins TRBV6-5 to TRBJ1-4; 8 positions agree with TRBD1. In germline, CDR1 is MNHEY, CDR2 SVGAGI. V shed 10 bases and J 5 bases; nucleotides not matched to a gene: 3. The CDR3 covers 12 residues. The CDR3 is CATRQGNEKLFF. CDR3 DNA: TGTGCCACCAGACAGGGGAATGAAAAACTGTTTTTT.

The rearrangement links TRBV27 to TRBJ2-3; no clear D. This CDR3 contains 12 residues. The V end was cut by 5 bases, the J end by 8 bases, with 11 bases between. Germline V gene lookup returns CDR1 MNHEY and CDR2 SMNVEV (reference sequence). CDR3 DNA sequence: TGTGCCAGCAGTGCAGAAGGTGCTACGCAGTATTTT. It is translated as CASSAEGATQYF.

The chain employs TRBV6-1 and TRBJ1-2; 7 positions agree with TRBD1. Germline trimming cut 0 bases from V and 4 bases from J; bases unmatched to any gene: 5. Germline V lookup: CDR1 MNHNS, CDR2 SASEGT. The CDR3 sequence is 15 residues long. CDR3 nucleotide sequence: TGTGCCAGCAGTGAAGCGAGGGACAGCATCTATGGCTACACCTTC. Translating gives CASSEARDSIYGYTF.

This chain links TRBV30 with TRBJ1-1; TRBD1 aligns across 9 bases. V lost 4 bases, J lost 4 bases, and 7 bases stayed unmatched. The CDR3 length is 14 residues. Germline CDR1 GTSNPN, CDR2 SVGIG (reference sequence). In nucleotides, the CDR3 is TGTGCCTGGACCCCGGGACAGGGAATCACTGAAGCTTTCTTT. Its protein is CAWTPGQGITEAFF.

This clone was seen only once. This chain uses TRBV28 with TRBJ1-1; D is ambiguous. Germline CDR1 MDHEN, CDR2 SYDVKM. V was shortened by 2 bases and J by 8 bases, with 12 bases between the two germline ends. This CDR3 spans 13 amino acids. The CDR3 bases are TGTGCCAGCAGTTTACCATTAACAAAAGAAGCTTTCTTT. Translating it yields CASSLPLTKEAFF.

The CDR3 reads CACTPWLAGNPNTGELFF. DNA for the CDR3: TGTGCCTGCACGCCCTGGCTAGCGGGCAACCCGAACACCGGGGAGCTGTTTTTT. The genes are TRBV30 and TRBJ2-2, with 8 bases aligning to TRBD2. After removal of 6 bases from V and 0 bases from J, the junction contained 15 bases not matched to a gene. CDR1 GTSNPN and CDR2 SVGIG come from the germline V gene (reference sequence). The CDR3 consists of 18 residues.

The J gene is TRBJ2-1, the V gene TRBV2; the D is unclear. Trimming cost V 4 bases and J 6 bases, with 13 bases left between them. The CDR3 loop spans 14 amino acids. In germline, CDR1 is SNHLY, CDR2 FYNNEI. The CDR3 bases are TGTGCCAGCAGTGTAGCCGGCTTACCCAATGAGCAGTTCTTC. Its translation is CASSVAGLPNEQFF.

V and J are TRBV7-8 and TRBJ2-1, with D tentatively TRBD2 (6 bases). This CDR3 has 15 residues. Trimming pared 6 bases from V and 3 bases from J, leaving 15 bases between. CDR1 is SGHVS, CDR2 FQNEAQ, per germline. CDR3 residues: CASSFQDYFYNEQFF. The CDR3 coding sequence is TGTGCCAGCAGTTTCCAGGACTACTTCTACAATGAGCAGTTCTTC.

The chain links TRBV19 to TRBJ2-6; D possibly matches TRBD1 or TRBD2 (5 bases each). The CDR3 runs to 18 residues. V was pared by 2 bases and J by 3 bases, with 17 bases between. The V gene's germline CDR1 is LNHDA and CDR2 SQIVND (reference sequence). The CDR3 DNA follows: TGTGCCAGTAGTATATGGTGGGACGGGGTCTATGGGGCCAACGTCCTGACTTTC. Its protein is CASSIWWDGVYGANVLTF.

The chain is built from TRBV28 and TRBJ2-5, with D possibly matching TRBD2 (5 bases). Trimming removed 3 bases at V and 0 bases at J, with 5 bases between. Germline CDR1 and CDR2: MDHEN and SYDVKM. The CDR3 runs to 13 residues. Here the CDR3 reads CASSLRDQETQYF. DNA for the CDR3: TGTGCCAGCAGTTTGCGGGACCAAGAGACCCAGTACTTC.